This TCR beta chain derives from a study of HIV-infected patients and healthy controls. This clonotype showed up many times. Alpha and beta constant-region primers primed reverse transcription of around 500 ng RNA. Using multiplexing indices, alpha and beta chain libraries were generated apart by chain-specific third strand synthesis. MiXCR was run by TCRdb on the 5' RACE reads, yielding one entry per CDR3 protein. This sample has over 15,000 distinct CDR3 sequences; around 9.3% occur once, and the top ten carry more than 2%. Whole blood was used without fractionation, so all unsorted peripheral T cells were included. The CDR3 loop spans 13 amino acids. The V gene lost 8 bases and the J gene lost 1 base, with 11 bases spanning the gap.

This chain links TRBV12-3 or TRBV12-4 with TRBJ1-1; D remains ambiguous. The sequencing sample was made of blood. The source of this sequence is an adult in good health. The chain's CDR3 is CASLGQANTEAFF. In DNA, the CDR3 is TGTGCCAGCTTAGGGCAGGCGAACACTGAAGCTTTCTTT.